These 7 T cell receptor beta chains came from one sample sequenced in a study of cytomegalovirus exposure and HLA in healthy donors. Vbeta (60) and Jbeta (13) primers were used in the PCR. TCRdb's copy holds only in-frame clones and misses some; the assay was immunoSEQ multiplex PCR. This table has about 130,000 clones, 82% appearing once. Sequencing was performed on PBMCs. The receptors here all came from a woman in her forties or fifties in good health and CMV-seropositive.

J is TRBJ2-1 and V is TRBV2; D not certain. CDR1 and CDR2 from the germline V gene are SNHLY and FYNNEI. This CDR3 comprises 13 residues. V shed 6 bases and J shed 8 bases, with 14 bases lying between them. The CDR3 loop is CASSVLRRDEQFF. CDR3 sequence (DNA): TGTGCCAGCAGCGTTTTGAGGCGTGATGAGCAGTTCTTC.

This rearrangement joins TRBV15 to TRBJ1-5; a possible D gene is TRBD1 (6 bases). Germline V gene lookup returns CDR1 LNHNV and CDR2 YYDKDF (reference sequence). The CDR3 has 15 amino acids. Trimming stripped 1 base from V and 3 bases from J, with 10 bases between. CDR3 in amino acids: CATSRGGQFNQPQHF. CDR3 sequence (DNA): TGTGCCACCAGCAGAGGGGGGCAGTTCAATCAGCCCCAGCATTTT. Full variable domain (outside the CDR3, taken from reference TRBV15 and TRBJ1-5): DAMVIQNPRYQVTQFGKPVTLSCSQTLNHNVMYWYQQKSSQAPKLLFHYYDKDFNNEADTPDNFQSRRPNTSFCFLDIRSPGLGDTAMYLCATSRGGQFNQPQHFGDGTRLSIL.

The V and J genes are TRBV7-2 and TRBJ2-1; a weak D match, TRBD1 (5 bases). The V gene's germline CDR1 is SGHTA and CDR2 FQGNSA. V lost 3 bases, J lost 6 bases, and 15 bases lay in between. This CDR3 has 15 amino acids. CDR3 DNA: TGTGCCAGCAGCTTGGGGCTAGTGTGGACCAATGAGCAGTTCTTC. Translating it yields CASSLGLVWTNEQFF.

The chain uses TRBV6-1 and TRBJ2-7; TRBD1 aligns across 7 bases. Unmatched junction bases numbered 7, after V lost 11 bases and J lost 0 bases. Looked up from germline, CDR1 is MNHNS and CDR2 is SASEGT. This CDR3 region has 13 residues. The CDR3 DNA is TGTGCCGCCCGGGACAGCTTCTCCTACGAGCAGTACTTC. Translation gives CAARDSFSYEQYF.

The DNA for the CDR3 is TGTGCCAGCAGTGAACAGGGGGCGCGTGGCACTGAAGCTTTCTTT. It translates to CASSEQGARGTEAFF. The rearrangement links TRBV6-1 to TRBJ1-1, with 8 bases aligning to TRBD1. V trimming: 2 bases; J trimming: 4 bases; junction bases outside the gene matches: 6. CDR1 and CDR2 (germline): MNHNS, SASEGT. The CDR3 is 15 residues long.

The rearrangement links TRBV30 to TRBJ2-6, with a weak D call TRBD1 (6 bases). CDR1 is GTSNPN, CDR2 SVGIG, per germline (reference sequence). Trimming left V 2 bases short and J 1 base short, with 9 bases between. The CDR3 is 15 residues long. CDR3 in DNA: TGTGCCTGGAGTCAGGGGCTGTCTGGGGCCAACGTCCTGACTTTC. This codes for CAWSQGLSGANVLTF.

The CDR3 coding sequence is TGTGCCAGCAGCTCGGGACTAGCGGCGCTCCAAGAGACCCAGTACTTC. The encoded protein is CASSSGLAALQETQYF. The chain is built from TRBV11-1 and TRBJ2-5; 11 bases are a match to TRBD2. The CDR3 loop spans 16 amino acids. The trim removed 4 bases at V and 1 base at J, leaving 5 bases unmatched. CDR1 is SGHAT and CDR2 is FQDESV in the germline V gene (reference sequence).